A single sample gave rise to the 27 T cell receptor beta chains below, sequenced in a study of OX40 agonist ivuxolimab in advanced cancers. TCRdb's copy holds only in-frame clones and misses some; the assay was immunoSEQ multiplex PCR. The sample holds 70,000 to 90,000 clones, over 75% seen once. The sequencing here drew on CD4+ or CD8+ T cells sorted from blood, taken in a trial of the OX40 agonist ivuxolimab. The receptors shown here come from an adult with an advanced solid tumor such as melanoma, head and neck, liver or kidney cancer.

DNA of the CDR3: TGTGCCAGCAGCTTTCAGGGGGCGGAGGAGACCCAGTACTTC. It specifies CASSFQGAEETQYF. The V call is TRBV7-2, the J call TRBJ2-5, with 8 bases that match TRBD1. The V segment lost 3 bases and the J segment 5 bases; nucleotides outside the gene matches: 5. Germline V CDR1 and CDR2: SGHTA, FQGNSA. The CDR3 sequence is 14 residues long.

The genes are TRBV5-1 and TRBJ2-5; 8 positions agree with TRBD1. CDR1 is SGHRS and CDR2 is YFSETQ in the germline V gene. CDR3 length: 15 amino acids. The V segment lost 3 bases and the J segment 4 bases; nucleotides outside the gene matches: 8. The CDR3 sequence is CASSSSDRVAETQYF. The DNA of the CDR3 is TGCGCCAGCAGCTCTTCGGACAGGGTGGCAGAGACCCAGTACTTC.

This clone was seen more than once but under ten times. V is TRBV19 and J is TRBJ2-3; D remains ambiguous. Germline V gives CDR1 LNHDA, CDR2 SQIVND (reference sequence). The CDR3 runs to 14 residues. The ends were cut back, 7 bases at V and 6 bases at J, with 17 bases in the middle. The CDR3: CASIGSGFSDTQYF. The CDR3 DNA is TGTGCCAGTATCGGGTCTGGTTTCTCCGATACGCAGTATTTT.

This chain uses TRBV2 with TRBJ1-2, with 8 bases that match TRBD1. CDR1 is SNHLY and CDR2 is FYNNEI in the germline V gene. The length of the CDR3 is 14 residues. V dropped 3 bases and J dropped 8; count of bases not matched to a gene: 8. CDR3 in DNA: TGTGCCAGCAGTGATGGCTGGGACAGGAAAGGCTACACCTTC. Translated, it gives CASSDGWDRKGYTF. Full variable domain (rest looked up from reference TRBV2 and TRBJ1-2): EPEVTQTPSHQVTQMGQEVILRCVPISNHLYFYWYRQILGQKVEFLVSFYNNEISEKSEIFDDQFSVERPDGSNFTLKIRSTKLEDSAMYFCASSDGWDRKGYTFGSGTRLTVV.

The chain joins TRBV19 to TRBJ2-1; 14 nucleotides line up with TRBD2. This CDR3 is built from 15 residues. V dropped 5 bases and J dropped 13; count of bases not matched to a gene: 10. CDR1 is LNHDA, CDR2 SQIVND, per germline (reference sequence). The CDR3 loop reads CASSDISGTSGRQFF. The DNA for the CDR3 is TGTGCCAGTAGTGACATCTCCGGGACTAGCGGGAGACAGTTCTTC.

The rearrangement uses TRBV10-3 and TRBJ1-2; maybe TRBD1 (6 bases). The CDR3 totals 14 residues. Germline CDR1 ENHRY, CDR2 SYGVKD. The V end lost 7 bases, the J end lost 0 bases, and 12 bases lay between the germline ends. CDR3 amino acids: CAIMRDTANYGYTF. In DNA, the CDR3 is TGTGCCATCATGCGGGACACTGCTAACTATGGCTACACCTTC.

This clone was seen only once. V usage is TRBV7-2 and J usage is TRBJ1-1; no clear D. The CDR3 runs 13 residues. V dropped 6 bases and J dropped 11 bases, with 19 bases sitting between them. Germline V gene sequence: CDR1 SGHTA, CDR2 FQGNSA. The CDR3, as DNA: TGTGCCAGCAGTCGCGCGACCGGGGTTGGTGCTTTCTTT. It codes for CASSRATGVGAFF.

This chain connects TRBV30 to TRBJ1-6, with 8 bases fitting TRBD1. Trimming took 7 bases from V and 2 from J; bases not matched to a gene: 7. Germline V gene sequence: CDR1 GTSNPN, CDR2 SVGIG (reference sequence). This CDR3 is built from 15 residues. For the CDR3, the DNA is TGTGCCTCGAGACAGGGGACTGCCTATAATTCACCCCTCCACTTT. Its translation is CASRQGTAYNSPLHF.

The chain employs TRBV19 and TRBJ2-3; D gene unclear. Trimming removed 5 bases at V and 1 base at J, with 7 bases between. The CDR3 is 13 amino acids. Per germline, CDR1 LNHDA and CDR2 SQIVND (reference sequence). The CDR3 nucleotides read TGTGCCAGTAGTGCTCTGGGCACAGATACGCAGTATTTT. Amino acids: CASSALGTDTQYF. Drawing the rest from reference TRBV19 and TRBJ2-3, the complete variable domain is DGGITQSPKYLFRKEGQNVTLSCEQNLNHDAMYWYRQDPGQGLRLIYYSQIVNDFQKGDIAEGYSVSREKKESFPLTVTSAQKNPTAFYLCASSALGTDTQYFGPGTRLTVL.

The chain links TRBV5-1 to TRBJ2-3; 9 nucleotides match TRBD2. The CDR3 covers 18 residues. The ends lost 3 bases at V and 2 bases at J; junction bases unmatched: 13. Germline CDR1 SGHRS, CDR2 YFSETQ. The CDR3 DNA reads TGCGCCAGCAGCTCTCGGGCCCATAGCGGGGGACCCACAGATACGCAGTATTTT. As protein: CASSSRAHSGGPTDTQYF.

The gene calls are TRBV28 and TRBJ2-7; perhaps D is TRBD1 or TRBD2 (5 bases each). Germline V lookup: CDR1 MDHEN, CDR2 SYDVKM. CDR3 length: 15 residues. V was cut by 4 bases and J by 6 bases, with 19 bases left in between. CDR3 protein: CASSSPGQGGSEQYF. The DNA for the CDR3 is TGTGCCAGCAGTTCCCCGGGGCAGGGTGGAAGCGAGCAGTACTTC.

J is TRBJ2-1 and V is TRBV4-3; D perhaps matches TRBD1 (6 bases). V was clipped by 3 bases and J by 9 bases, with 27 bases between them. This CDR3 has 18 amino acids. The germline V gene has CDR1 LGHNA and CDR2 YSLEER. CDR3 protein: CASSQGDEGVLPTTEQFF. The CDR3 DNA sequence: TGCGCCAGCAGCCAGGGTGATGAGGGGGTCCTCCCTACGACTGAGCAGTTCTTC.

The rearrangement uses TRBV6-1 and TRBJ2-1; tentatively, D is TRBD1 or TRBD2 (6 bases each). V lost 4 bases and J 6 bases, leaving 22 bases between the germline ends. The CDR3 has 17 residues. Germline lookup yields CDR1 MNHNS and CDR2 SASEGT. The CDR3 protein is CASSVKYGGLPFNEQFF. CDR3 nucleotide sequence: TGTGCCAGCAGTGTAAAGTACGGGGGCCTTCCGTTCAATGAGCAGTTCTTC.

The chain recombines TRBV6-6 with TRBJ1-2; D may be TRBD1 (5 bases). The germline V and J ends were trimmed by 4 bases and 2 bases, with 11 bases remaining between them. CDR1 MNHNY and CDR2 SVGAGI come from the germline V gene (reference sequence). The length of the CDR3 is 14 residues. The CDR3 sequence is CASSSTGVNYGYTF. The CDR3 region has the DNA TGTGCCAGCAGTTCGACGGGGGTCAACTATGGCTACACCTTC.

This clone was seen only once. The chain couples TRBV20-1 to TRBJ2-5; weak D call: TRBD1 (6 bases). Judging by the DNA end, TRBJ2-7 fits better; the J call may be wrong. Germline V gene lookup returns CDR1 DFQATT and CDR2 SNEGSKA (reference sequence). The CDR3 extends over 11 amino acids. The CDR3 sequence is CSAPQGYEQYF. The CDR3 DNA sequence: TGCAGTGCGCCACAGGGCTACGAGCAGTACTTC.

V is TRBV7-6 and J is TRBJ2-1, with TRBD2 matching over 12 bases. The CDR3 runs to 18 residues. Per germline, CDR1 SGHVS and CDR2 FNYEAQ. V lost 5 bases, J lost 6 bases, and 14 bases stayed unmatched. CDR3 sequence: CASSPSGRAKLFINEQFF. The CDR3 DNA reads TGTGCCAGCAGCCCTAGCGGGAGGGCCAAGTTGTTTATCAATGAGCAGTTCTTC. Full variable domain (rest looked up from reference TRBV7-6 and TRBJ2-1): GAGVSQSPRYKVTKRGQDVALRCDPISGHVSLYWYRQALGQGPEFLTYFNYEAQQDKSGLPNDRFSAERPEGSISTLTIQRTEQRDSAMYRCASSPSGRAKLFINEQFFGPGTRLTVL.

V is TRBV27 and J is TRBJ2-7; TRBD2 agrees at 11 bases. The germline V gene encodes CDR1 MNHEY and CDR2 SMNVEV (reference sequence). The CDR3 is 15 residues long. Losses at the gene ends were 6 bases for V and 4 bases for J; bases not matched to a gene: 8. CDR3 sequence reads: CASSQTSGGAYEQYF. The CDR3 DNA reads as TGTGCCAGCAGCCAAACTAGCGGGGGAGCTTACGAGCAGTACTTC.

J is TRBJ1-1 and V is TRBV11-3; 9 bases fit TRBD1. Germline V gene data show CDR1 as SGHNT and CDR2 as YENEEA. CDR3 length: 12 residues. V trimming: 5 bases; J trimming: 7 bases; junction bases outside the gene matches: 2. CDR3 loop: CASSRTGVEAFF. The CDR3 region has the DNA TGTGCCAGCAGCCGGACAGGGGTTGAAGCTTTCTTT.

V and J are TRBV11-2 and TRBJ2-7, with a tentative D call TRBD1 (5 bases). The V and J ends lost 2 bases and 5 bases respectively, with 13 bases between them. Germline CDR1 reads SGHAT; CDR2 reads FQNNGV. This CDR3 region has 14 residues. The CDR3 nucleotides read TGTGCCAGCAGCTTACCCCAACCAGGGCACGAGCAGTACTTC. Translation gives CASSLPQPGHEQYF.

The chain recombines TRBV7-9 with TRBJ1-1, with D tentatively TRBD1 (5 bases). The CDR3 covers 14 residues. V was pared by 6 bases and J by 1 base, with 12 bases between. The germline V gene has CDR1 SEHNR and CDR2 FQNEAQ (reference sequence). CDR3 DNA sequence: TGTGCCAGCAGTGGCTTTGGGGGGAACACTGAAGCTTTCTTT. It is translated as CASSGFGGNTEAFF. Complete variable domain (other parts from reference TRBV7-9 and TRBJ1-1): DTGVSQNPRHKITKRGQNVTFRCDPISEHNRLYWYRQTLGQGPEFLTYFQNEAQLEKSRLLSDRFSAERPKGSFSTLEIQRTEQGDSAMYLCASSGFGGNTEAFFGQGTRLTVV.

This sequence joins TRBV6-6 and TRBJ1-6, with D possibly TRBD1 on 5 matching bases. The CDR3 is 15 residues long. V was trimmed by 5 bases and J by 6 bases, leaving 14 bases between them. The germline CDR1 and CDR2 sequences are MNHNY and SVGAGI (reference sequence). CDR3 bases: TGTGCCAGCAGTCCCCCAGAGGGGACTAATTCACCCCTCCACTTT. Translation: CASSPPEGTNSPLHF.

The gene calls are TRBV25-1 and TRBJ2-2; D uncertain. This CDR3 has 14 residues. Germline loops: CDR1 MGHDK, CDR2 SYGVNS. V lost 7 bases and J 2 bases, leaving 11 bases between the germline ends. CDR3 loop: CASTPTSNTGELFF. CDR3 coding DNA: TGTGCCAGCACCCCGACTTCTAACACCGGGGAGCTGTTTTTT.

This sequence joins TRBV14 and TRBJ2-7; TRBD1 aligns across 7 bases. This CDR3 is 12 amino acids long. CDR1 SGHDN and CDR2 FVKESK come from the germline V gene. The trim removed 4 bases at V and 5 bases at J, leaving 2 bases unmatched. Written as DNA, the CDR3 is TGTGCCAGCAGCCTGGGACAGAACGAGCAGTACTTC. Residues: CASSLGQNEQYF.

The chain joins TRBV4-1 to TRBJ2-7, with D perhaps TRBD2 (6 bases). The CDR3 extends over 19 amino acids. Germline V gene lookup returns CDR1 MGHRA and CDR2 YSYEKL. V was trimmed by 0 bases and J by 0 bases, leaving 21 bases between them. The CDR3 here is CASSQEYGQTSHISYEQYF. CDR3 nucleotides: TGCGCCAGCAGCCAAGAGTATGGGCAGACTAGTCACATCTCCTACGAGCAGTACTTC.

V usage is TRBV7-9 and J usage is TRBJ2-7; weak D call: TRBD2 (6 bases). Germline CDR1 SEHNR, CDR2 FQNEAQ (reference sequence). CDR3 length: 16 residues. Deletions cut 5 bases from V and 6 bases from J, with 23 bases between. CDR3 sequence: CASSPPAGHYGGEQYF. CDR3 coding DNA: TGTGCCAGCAGCCCCCCCGCGGGCCATTACGGGGGCGAGCAGTACTTC.

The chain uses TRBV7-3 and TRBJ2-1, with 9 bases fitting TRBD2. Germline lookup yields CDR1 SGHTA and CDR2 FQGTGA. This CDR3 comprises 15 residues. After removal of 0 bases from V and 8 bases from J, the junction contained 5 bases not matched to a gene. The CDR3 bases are TGTGCCAGCAGCTTAACTAGCGGGAGAGGCGATGAGCAGTTCTTC. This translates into CASSLTSGRGDEQFF.

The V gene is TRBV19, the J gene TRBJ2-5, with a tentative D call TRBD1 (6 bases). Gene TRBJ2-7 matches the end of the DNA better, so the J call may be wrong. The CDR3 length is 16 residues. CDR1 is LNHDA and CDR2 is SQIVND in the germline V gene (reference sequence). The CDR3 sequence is CASSISGQGVAYEQYF. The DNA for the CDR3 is TGTGCCAGTAGTATATCGGGACAAGGGGTGGCGTACGAGCAGTACTTC.